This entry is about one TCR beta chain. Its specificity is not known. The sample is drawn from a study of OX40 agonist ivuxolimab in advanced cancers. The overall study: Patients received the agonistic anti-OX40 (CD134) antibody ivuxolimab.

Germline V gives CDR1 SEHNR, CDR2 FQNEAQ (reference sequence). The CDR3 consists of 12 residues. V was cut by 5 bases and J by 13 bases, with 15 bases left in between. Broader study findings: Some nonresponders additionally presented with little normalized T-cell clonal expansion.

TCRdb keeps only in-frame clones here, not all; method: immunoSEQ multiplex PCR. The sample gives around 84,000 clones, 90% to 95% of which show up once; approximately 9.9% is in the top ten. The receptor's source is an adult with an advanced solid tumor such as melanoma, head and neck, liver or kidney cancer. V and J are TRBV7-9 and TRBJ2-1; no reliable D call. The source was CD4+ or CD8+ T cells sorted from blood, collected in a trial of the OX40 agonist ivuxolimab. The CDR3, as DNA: TGTGCCAGCAGCCAAACTCTGGGCCCCCAGTTCTTC. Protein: CASSQTLGPQFF.